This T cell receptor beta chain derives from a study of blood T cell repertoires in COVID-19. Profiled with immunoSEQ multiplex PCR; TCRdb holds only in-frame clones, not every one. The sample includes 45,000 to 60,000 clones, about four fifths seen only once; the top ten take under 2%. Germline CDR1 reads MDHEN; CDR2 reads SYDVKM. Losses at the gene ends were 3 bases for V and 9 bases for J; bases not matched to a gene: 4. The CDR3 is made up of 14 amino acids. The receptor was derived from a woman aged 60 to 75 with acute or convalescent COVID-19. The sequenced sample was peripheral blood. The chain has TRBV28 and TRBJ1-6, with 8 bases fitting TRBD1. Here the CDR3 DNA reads TGTGCCAGCAGTTTTTCAGGGGGCCTTTCACCCCTCCACTTT. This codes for CASSFSGGLSPLHF.